A selection of T cell receptor beta chains follows, all from one sample in a study of control samples from healthy donors and cancer patients. Profiling relied on immunoSEQ multiplex PCR, and the TCRdb table lists in-frame clones only, not all of them. The sample has 390,000 or so clones, roughly 90% seen once. Material: PBMCs. The origin of the receptors is a middle-aged man with head and neck cancer. CDR3s include the opening cysteine and the closing phenylalanine or tryptophan. A D gene is named only where the DNA matches it firmly. The listing skips clone size in some rows; elsewhere it reads once, few, many or a size class.

TRBJ1-5 TRBD1 few TRBV4-3 CASSQEPVGQGLMSNQPQHF TGCGCCAGCAGCCAAGAGCCGGTAGGACAGGGCCTAATGAGCAATCAGCCCCAGCATTTT
TRBJ1-3 . . TRBV28 CASTLSGTGSGNTIYF TGTGCCAGCACCCTTTCGGGTACGGGCTCTGGAAACACCATATATTTT
TRBJ1-1 . . TRBV21-1 CASSSQGQNTEAFF TGTGCCAGCAGCTCTCAGGGTCAGAACACTGAAGCTTTCTTT
TRBJ2-5 . . TRBV7-8 CASSSGHLQETQYF TGTGCCAGCAGCTCCGGACACCTCCAAGAGACCCAGTACTTC
TRBJ2-5 TRBD2 . TRBV5-4 CASSLRSGAQETQYF TGTGCCAGCAGCTTGAGGAGCGGGGCTCAAGAGACCCAGTACTTC
TRBJ2-3 TRBD2 . TRBV6-5 CASSYLGLAGEDTQYF TGTGCCAGCAGTTACCTCGGACTAGCGGGAGAGGATACGCAGTATTTT
TRBJ1-1 . . TRBV2 CASRTQVMNTEAFF TGTGCCAGCAGGACCCAGGTGATGAACACTGAAGCTTTCTTT
TRBJ2-2 TRBD1 . TRBV7-2 CASSLGQANTGELFF TGTGCCAGCAGCCTCGGACAGGCGAACACCGGGGAGCTGTTTTTT
TRBJ2-1 . . TRBV11-1 CASSFNLGAGILQFF TGTGCCAGCAGCTTCAATCTAGGGGCAGGTATCTTGCAGTTCTTC
TRBJ2-3 TRBD1 . TRBV9 CASSPEGARNTQYF TGTGCCAGCAGCCCAGAGGGGGCACGAAATACGCAGTATTTT
TRBJ1-4 TRBD1 . TRBV5-6 CASSSGDREVEKLFF TGTGCCAGCAGCTCGGGGGACAGGGAAGTAGAAAAACTGTTTTTT
TRBJ2-7 TRBD1 . TRBV15 CATSSGDSREEQYF TGTGCCACCAGCAGTGGGGACAGTCGCGAGGAGCAGTACTTC
TRBJ1-5 . . TRBV18 CASSPDDNQPQHF TGTGCCAGCTCACCAGACGACAATCAGCCCCAGCATTTT
TRBJ2-1 . . TRBV19 CASSRASYNEQFF TGTGCCAGTTCTAGAGCCTCCTACAATGAGCAGTTCTTC
TRBJ2-7 TRBD2 . TRBV5-1 CASSPGLAGGSYEQYF TGCGCCAGCAGCCCGGGACTAGCGGGAGGAAGCTACGAGCAGTACTTC
TRBJ1-6 . . TRBV21-1 CASSKGGQGASYNSPLHF TGTGCCAGCAGCAAGGGGGGGCAGGGGGCCTCCTATAATTCACCCCTCCACTTT
TRBJ2-7 TRBD2 . TRBV18 CASSPGTGGYEQYF TGTGCCAGCTCACCCGGGACGGGGGGCTACGAGCAGTACTTC
TRBJ2-5 TRBD2 . TRBV28 CASRTALAGGQETQYF TGTGCCAGCAGAACCGCTCTAGCGGGCGGTCAAGAGACCCAGTACTTC
TRBJ2-7 TRBD1 . TRBV29-1 CSVEDPGTETYEQYF TGCAGCGTTGAAGACCCCGGGACAGAGACCTACGAGCAGTACTTC
TRBJ2-2 . . TRBV7-7 CASSATHDGELFF TGTGCTAGCAGCGCGACGCACGATGGGGAGCTGTTTTTT